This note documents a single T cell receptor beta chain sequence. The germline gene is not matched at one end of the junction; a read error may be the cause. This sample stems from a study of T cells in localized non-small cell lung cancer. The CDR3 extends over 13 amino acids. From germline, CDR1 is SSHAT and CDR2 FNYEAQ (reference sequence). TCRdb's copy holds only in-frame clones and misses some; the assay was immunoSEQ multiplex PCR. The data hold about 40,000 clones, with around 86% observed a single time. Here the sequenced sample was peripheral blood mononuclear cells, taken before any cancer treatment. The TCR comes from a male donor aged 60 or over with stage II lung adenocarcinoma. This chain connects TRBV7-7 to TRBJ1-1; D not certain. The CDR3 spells CASSYSLNTEAFF. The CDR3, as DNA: TGTGCTAGCAGTTATTCCCTGAACACTGAAGCTTTCTTT.